These 4 T cell receptor beta chains originate from one sample sequenced in a study of T cell responses to AZD1222 COVID-19 vaccine. Profiled with immunoSEQ multiplex PCR; TCRdb holds only in-frame clones, not every one. Counted here are around 160,000 clones, roughly 92% occurring once; the ten biggest clones make up 0.64%. This material consisted of peripheral blood, taken on day 0 of AZD1222 vaccination. All receptors derive from an adult in good health.

The chain carries TRBV7-9 and TRBJ1-5, with 8 bases lining up with TRBD1. CDR3 length: 13 amino acids. Germline V gene data show CDR1 as SEHNR and CDR2 as FQNEAQ (reference sequence). The ends lost 5 bases at V and 9 bases at J; junction bases unmatched: 6. CDR3 residues: CASSPGGQRPQHF. Written as DNA, the CDR3 is TGTGCCAGCAGCCCAGGGGGCCAAAGGCCCCAGCATTTT.

The chain joins TRBV9 to TRBJ1-5, with D hard to call. The CDR3 length is 14 residues. The germline gives CDR1 SGDLS, CDR2 YYNGEE. Trimming cost V 3 bases and J 2 bases, with 9 bases left between them. The CDR3 nucleotides are TGTGCCAGCAGCGCGGATTGGGGCAATCAGCCCCAGCATTTT. The encoded protein is CASSADWGNQPQHF.

V is TRBV7-9 and J is TRBJ1-1; 9 bases map to TRBD1. The CDR3 is 15 amino acids. CDR1 SEHNR and CDR2 FQNEAQ come from the germline V gene (reference sequence). With V trimmed by 4 bases and J by 4 bases, 7 bases remained unmatched. The CDR3 region has the DNA TGTGCCAGCAGCTCGGGACAGGGATATGGCACTGAAGCTTTCTTT. Residues: CASSSGQGYGTEAFF. Full variable domain (rest looked up from reference TRBV7-9 and TRBJ1-1): DTGVSQNPRHKITKRGQNVTFRCDPISEHNRLYWYRQTLGQGPEFLTYFQNEAQLEKSRLLSDRFSAERPKGSFSTLEIQRTEQGDSAMYLCASSSGQGYGTEAFFGQGTRLTVV.

This chain uses TRBV6-5 with TRBJ2-7; possible D gene TRBD2, 6 bases. V shed 6 bases and J shed 5 bases, with 8 bases lying between them. CDR1 and CDR2 from the germline V gene are MNHEY and SVGAGI. The CDR3 length is 11 residues. The CDR3 sequence is CASRGGDEQYF. The CDR3 DNA is TGTGCCAGCAGGGGCGGGGACGAGCAGTACTTC.